The 11 T cell receptor beta chains presented below share a single source sample, sequenced in a study of blood T cell repertoires in COVID-19. Assay: immunoSEQ multiplex PCR; the TCRdb copy retains only in-frame clones and omits some. The sample lists roughly 200,000 clones, 82% seen once, with 8% to 9% in the top ten. Sequences were obtained from peripheral blood. The receptors shown here come from a woman older than 75 with COVID-19, enrolled during active disease.

This clone was seen once. The CDR3 reads CASSPITGVNTEAFF. CDR3 bases: TGTGCCAGCTCACCTATTACAGGGGTGAACACTGAAGCTTTCTTT. This chain uses TRBV18 with TRBJ1-1, with 7 bases matching TRBD1. This CDR3 is 15 amino acids long. The J segment lost 0 bases and the V segment lost 3 bases, leaving 4 bases of the junction unmatched. The germline V gene encodes CDR1 KGHSH and CDR2 LQKENI.

The gene calls are TRBV7-2 and TRBJ1-6; 9 bases are a match to TRBD1. Trimming at V came to 1 base and at J to 3 bases, leaving 7 bases not matched to a gene. Germline V CDR1 and CDR2: SGHTA, FQGNSA. There are 18 residues in the CDR3. The CDR3 spells CASSLVGTGRIYNSPLHF. The CDR3 region has the DNA TGTGCCAGCAGCTTAGTGGGGACAGGGCGTATCTATAATTCACCCCTCCACTTT. The full variable domain, its missing parts supplied by reference TRBV7-2 and TRBJ1-6, is GAGVSQSPSNKVTEKGKDVELRCDPISGHTALYWYRQSLGQGLEFLIYFQGNSAPDKSGLPSDRFSAERTGGSVSTLTIQRTQQEDSAVYLCASSLVGTGRIYNSPLHFGNGTRLTVT.

This clone was observed a handful of times. V is TRBV3-1 (or the pseudogene TRBV3-2) and J is TRBJ2-1; 8 nucleotides align to TRBD2. V trimming: 0 bases; J trimming: 6 bases; junction bases outside the gene matches: 13. Germline V gene sequence: CDR1 LGHDT, CDR2 YNNKEL (reference sequence). The CDR3 runs 18 residues. CDR3 sequence (DNA): TGTGCCAGCAGCCAAGATTTGGGTAGCGGGGCAAACAGCAATGAGCAGTTCTTC. Amino acid sequence: CASSQDLGSGANSNEQFF.

This chain joins TRBV30 and TRBJ2-5; 9 positions match TRBD1. Germline V CDR1 and CDR2: GTSNPN, SVGIG (reference sequence). The CDR3 is 14 residues long. The V gene end was trimmed by 0 bases and the J gene end by 7 bases; junction bases not matched to a gene: 6. The CDR3 is CAWSVTGGAGTQYF. CDR3 in DNA: TGTGCCTGGAGTGTGACAGGGGGTGCGGGGACCCAGTACTTC.

The sample holds a few counts of this clone. Its ends do not fully match the called genes, so a read error is possible. The rearrangement links TRBV2 to TRBJ2-5, with TRBD1 matching 9 bases. Germline CDR1 SNHLY, CDR2 FYNNEI. This CDR3 has 13 amino acids. The CDR3 reads CASSGGDRVFLHF. CDR3 bases: TGTGCCAGCAGTGGAGGGGACAGGGTTTTTTTGCACTTC.

The genes are TRBV24-1 and TRBJ1-1; 7 bases agree with TRBD1. This CDR3 spans 15 amino acids. Germline loops: CDR1 KGHDR, CDR2 SFDVKD. After removal of 0 bases from V and 6 bases from J, the junction contained 6 bases not matched to a gene. In nucleotides, the CDR3 is TGTGCCACCAGTGATTTGCCCAGACAGGGCCCTGAAGCTTTCTTT. It is translated as CATSDLPRQGPEAFF.

In this sample, this clone turned up once. This rearrangement joins TRBV7-2 to TRBJ1-6; 11 bases match TRBD1. The CDR3 has 14 residues. CDR1 and CDR2 from the germline V gene are SGHTA and FQGNSA. J lost 10 bases, V lost 6 bases, and 5 bases had no gene match. The CDR3 sequence: CASRGDRGESPLHF. In DNA form, the CDR3 reads TGTGCCAGCAGAGGGGACAGGGGGGAATCACCCCTCCACTTT.

The V call is TRBV7-9, the J call TRBJ1-5, with D tentatively TRBD1 (6 bases). V lost 5 bases, J lost 0 bases, and 8 bases lay in between. Germline CDR1 and CDR2: SEHNR and FQNEAQ (reference sequence). This CDR3 is built from 14 residues. CDR3 in amino acids: CASSRQDSNQPQHF. The CDR3 DNA reads as TGTGCCAGCAGCCGACAGGATAGCAATCAGCCCCAGCATTTT.

The rearrangement links TRBV11-2 to TRBJ2-5; 11 nucleotides align to TRBD2. V lost 3 bases, J lost 4 bases, and 7 bases stayed unmatched. Germline V gives CDR1 SGHAT, CDR2 FQNNGV. The CDR3 spans 16 residues. The CDR3 loop is CASSFSGGASGETQYF. CDR3 in DNA: TGTGCCAGCAGCTTTAGCGGGGGGGCATCTGGAGAGACCCAGTACTTC.

CDR3 residues: CASSPPRDRPGGMNTEAFF. CDR3 DNA sequence: TGTGCCAGCAGCCCGCCCCGGGACAGGCCGGGGGGAATGAACACTGAAGCTTTCTTT. The V gene is TRBV5-4, the J gene TRBJ1-1; 8 bases are shared with TRBD1. Germline-derived CDR1 and CDR2 are SGHNT and YYREEE (reference sequence). V gave up 4 bases and J gave up 0 bases; unmatched junction bases: 17. The CDR3 is 19 residues long.

The rearrangement links TRBV4-1 to TRBJ2-5; D is possibly TRBD2 (5 bases). Germline V gives CDR1 MGHRA, CDR2 YSYEKL. Between the trimmed V and J ends, which lost 3 bases and 4 bases, there was a span of 15 bases. This CDR3 has 15 amino acids. Here the CDR3 reads CASSQFPGIGETQYF. CDR3 coding DNA: TGCGCCAGCAGCCAGTTCCCGGGGATTGGAGAGACCCAGTACTTC.